The table lists the clone carrying this TCR beta chain with a few counts. The data originate from a study of blood T cell repertoires in COVID-19. The wider study: Sites in the United States, Italy and Spain provided acute and convalescent COVID-19 samples.

Clones were sequenced by immunoSEQ multiplex PCR, and TCRdb holds only the in-frame ones, with some missing. There are 350,000 to 400,000 clones in the sample; around 89% occur only once, and around 3% lies in the top ten. The germline V gene encodes CDR1 SGDLS and CDR2 YYNGEE. After removal of 0 bases from V and 5 bases from J, the junction contained 8 bases not matched to a gene. The CDR3 is 17 amino acids. Sequenced: peripheral blood. The sequence was collected from a woman aged 25-40 years with COVID-19, enrolled during active disease. The V gene is TRBV9, the J gene TRBJ2-2; 9 bases match TRBD1. CDR3 nucleotide sequence: TGTGCCAGCAGCGTAGTCGACAGGGGGGATCCTACCGGGGAGCTGTTTTTT. This translates into CASSVVDRGDPTGELFF.